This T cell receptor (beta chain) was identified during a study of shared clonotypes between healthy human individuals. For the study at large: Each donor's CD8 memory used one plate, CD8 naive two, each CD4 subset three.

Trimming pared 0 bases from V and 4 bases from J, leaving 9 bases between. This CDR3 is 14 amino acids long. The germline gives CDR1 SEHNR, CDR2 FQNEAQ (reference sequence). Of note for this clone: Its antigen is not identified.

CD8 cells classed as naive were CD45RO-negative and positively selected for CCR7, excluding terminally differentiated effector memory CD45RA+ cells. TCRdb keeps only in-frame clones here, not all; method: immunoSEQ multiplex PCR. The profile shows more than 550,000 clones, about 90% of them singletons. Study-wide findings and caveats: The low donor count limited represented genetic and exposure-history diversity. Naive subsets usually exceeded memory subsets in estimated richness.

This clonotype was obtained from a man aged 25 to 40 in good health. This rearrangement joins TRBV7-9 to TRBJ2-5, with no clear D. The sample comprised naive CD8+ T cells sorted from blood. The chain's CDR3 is CASSLAQRPETQYF. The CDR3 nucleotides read TGTGCCAGCAGCTTAGCGCAACGCCCAGAGACCCAGTACTTC.